This TCR beta chain was obtained from a study of blood T cell repertoires in COVID-19. The CDR3 is 15 residues long. With 0 bases removed from V and 2 bases from J, the gap between germline ends came to 11 bases. Germline-derived CDR1 and CDR2 are LGHNA and YNFKEQ. Original data processing: Scientists estimated how many nucleated cells there were by amplifying reference gene primers. Assay: immunoSEQ multiplex PCR; the TCRdb copy retains only in-frame clones and omits some. D and trimming come from the DNA, and the V and J calls and clone size come from that table. The sample contains around 190,000 clones, about 87% of which appear only once.

The chain carries TRBV4-2 and TRBJ2-7; D uncertain. This TCR came from a young man with acute COVID-19. The source material was PBMCs or T cells enriched from blood (not recorded which). The CDR3 sequence is CASSQDWHPTYEQYF. DNA of the CDR3: TGTGCCAGCAGCCAAGATTGGCACCCGACCTACGAGCAGTACTTC.